Listed below are T cell receptor beta chains from one sample, sequenced in a study of blood T cell repertoires in COVID-19. The assay was immunoSEQ multiplex PCR, and TCRdb's table has in-frame clones only and misses some. The sample yields 220,000 or so clones, about nine tenths seen once. Sequenced material: peripheral blood. The receptors here all came from a man in his sixties who had recovered from COVID-19. Both conserved end residues are part of each CDR3. The order of the fields is J gene, CDR3 length, V gene, CDR3 protein.

j_call: TRBJ1-1
cdr3_length: 13
v_call: TRBV11-2
cdr3_aa: CASSFQGALGAFF

j_call: TRBJ1-5
cdr3_length: 15
v_call: TRBV3-1/TRBV3-2
cdr3_aa: CASSQGRSGNQPQHF

j_call: TRBJ2-3
cdr3_length: 14
v_call: TRBV9
cdr3_aa: CASGTGGGTDTQYF

j_call: TRBJ2-7
cdr3_length: 13
v_call: TRBV7-3
cdr3_aa: CASSLQREREQYF

j_call: TRBJ2-4
cdr3_length: 14
v_call: TRBV12-2
cdr3_aa: CASRHPDRGNIQYF

j_call: TRBJ2-3
cdr3_length: 15
v_call: TRBV24-1
cdr3_aa: CATSGRGQGTDTQYF

j_call: TRBJ2-1
cdr3_length: 18
v_call: TRBV11-3
cdr3_aa: CASSPGGYSGLAGEEQFF

j_call: TRBJ2-3
cdr3_length: 15
v_call: TRBV27
cdr3_aa: CASQLVGPYTDTQYF

j_call: TRBJ2-5
cdr3_length: 15
v_call: TRBV3-1/TRBV3-2
cdr3_aa: CASSQHTSGEETQYF

j_call: TRBJ1-5
cdr3_length: 14
v_call: TRBV18
cdr3_aa: CASSLTAGNQPQHF

j_call: TRBJ2-2
cdr3_length: 12
v_call: TRBV30
cdr3_aa: CAWYAGTGELFF

j_call: TRBJ2-3
cdr3_length: 14
v_call: TRBV20-1
cdr3_aa: CSASGTGSTDTQYF

j_call: TRBJ1-1
cdr3_length: 15
v_call: TRBV14
cdr3_aa: CASSQLTGRNTEAFF

j_call: TRBJ2-2
cdr3_length: 15
v_call: TRBV6-5
cdr3_aa: CASRPSGPQGGELFF

j_call: TRBJ2-5
cdr3_length: 13
v_call: TRBV11-1
cdr3_aa: CASSRTRQETQYF

j_call: TRBJ1-4
cdr3_length: 17
v_call: TRBV15
cdr3_aa: CATRKTGGYATNEKLFF

j_call: TRBJ2-5
cdr3_length: 10
v_call: TRBV2
cdr3_aa: CASRGTLLYF

j_call: TRBJ1-6
cdr3_length: 15
v_call: TRBV15
cdr3_aa: CATSIEGGRDSPLHF

j_call: TRBJ2-6
cdr3_length: 16
v_call: TRBV5-8
cdr3_aa: CASSLARSSGANVLTF

j_call: TRBJ2-1
cdr3_length: 13
v_call: TRBV7-3
cdr3_aa: CASSQTVYNEQFF

j_call: TRBJ2-2
cdr3_length: 15
v_call: TRBV28
cdr3_aa: CASSVAGANTGELFF

j_call: TRBJ2-3
cdr3_length: 16
v_call: TRBV5-5
cdr3_aa: CASSFFDRGITDTQYF

j_call: TRBJ1-1
cdr3_length: 14
v_call: TRBV18
cdr3_aa: CASSSGSGNTEAFF

j_call: TRBJ1-3
cdr3_length: 14
v_call: TRBV9
cdr3_aa: CASSVLGGGNTIYF

j_call: TRBJ2-7
cdr3_length: 16
v_call: TRBV6-5
cdr3_aa: CASSYGLAGLLAEQYF

j_call: TRBJ1-2
cdr3_length: 13
v_call: TRBV28
cdr3_aa: CASTLGTVYGYTF

j_call: TRBJ2-2
cdr3_length: 16
v_call: TRBV27
cdr3_aa: CASSLQGTPNTGELFF

j_call: TRBJ2-2
cdr3_length: 13
v_call: TRBV19
cdr3_aa: CASIGQSTGELFF

j_call: TRBJ1-2
cdr3_length: 14
v_call: TRBV29-1
cdr3_aa: CSTEATDLNYGYTF

j_call: TRBJ2-2
cdr3_length: 16
v_call: TRBV5-4
cdr3_aa: CASSLGSPGDTGELFF

j_call: TRBJ2-2
cdr3_length: 16
v_call: TRBV18
cdr3_aa: CASSTQGAPNTGELFF

j_call: TRBJ1-3
cdr3_length: 13
v_call: TRBV15
cdr3_aa: CATAGPSGNTIYF

j_call: TRBJ2-1
cdr3_length: 16
v_call: TRBV27
cdr3_aa: CASRVEGTSGYNEQFF

j_call: TRBJ1-4
cdr3_length: 16
v_call: TRBV7-9
cdr3_aa: CASSLISGATNEKLFF

j_call: TRBJ2-7
cdr3_length: 15
v_call: TRBV27
cdr3_aa: CASSLIGTGVPEQYF

j_call: TRBJ2-2
cdr3_length: 14
v_call: TRBV4-2
cdr3_aa: CASSQVGSVGELFF

j_call: TRBJ2-4
cdr3_length: 16
v_call: TRBV3-1/TRBV3-2
cdr3_aa: CASSNIQGSAKNIQYF

j_call: TRBJ2-5
cdr3_length: 14
v_call: TRBV19
cdr3_aa: CASSILGQGQGQYF

j_call: TRBJ2-5
cdr3_length: 12
v_call: TRBV30
cdr3_aa: CALGGDGETQYF

j_call: TRBJ1-6
cdr3_length: 14
v_call: TRBV6-6
cdr3_aa: CASSRQGVESPLHF

j_call: TRBJ2-7
cdr3_length: 15
v_call: TRBV27
cdr3_aa: CASSPAAGSAYEQYF

j_call: TRBJ2-1
cdr3_length: 16
v_call: TRBV19
cdr3_aa: CASSIVSSGGLNEQFF

j_call: TRBJ1-1
cdr3_length: 14
v_call: TRBV5-1
cdr3_aa: CASSLARPNTEAFF

j_call: TRBJ1-5
cdr3_length: 15
v_call: TRBV6-2/TRBV6-3
cdr3_aa: CASSPNRYSNQPQHF

j_call: TRBJ2-3
cdr3_length: 16
v_call: TRBV5-1
cdr3_aa: CASSLKAGAVTDTQYF

j_call: TRBJ2-6
cdr3_length: 14
v_call: TRBV6-5
cdr3_aa: CASSHQARANVLTF

j_call: TRBJ1-1
cdr3_length: 13
v_call: TRBV7-2
cdr3_aa: CASSPGGSTEAFF

j_call: TRBJ1-1
cdr3_length: 14
v_call: TRBV2
cdr3_aa: CASNRPGGGTEAFF

j_call: TRBJ2-3
cdr3_length: 15
v_call: TRBV6-5
cdr3_aa: CASSTRQMKTDTQYF

j_call: TRBJ2-7
cdr3_length: 14
v_call: TRBV5-8
cdr3_aa: CASSRLTGTYEQYF

j_call: TRBJ2-5
cdr3_length: 15
v_call: TRBV9
cdr3_aa: CASSGTPGQRETQYF

j_call: TRBJ2-1
cdr3_length: 17
v_call: TRBV10-3
cdr3_aa: CAISNFRTESSYNEQFF

j_call: TRBJ2-3
cdr3_length: 12
v_call: TRBV10-3
cdr3_aa: CAIRGSTDTQYF

j_call: TRBJ2-2
cdr3_length: 12
v_call: TRBV9
cdr3_aa: CASSVATGELFF